Presented here are 5 T cell receptor beta chains from one specimen sequenced in a study of T cells in Graves' hyperthyroidism and ophthalmopathy. TCR beta CDR3 sequences were amplified from RNA transcripts. The HTBI primer set was used in a first-round RT-PCR of the TCR CDR3. Via MiXCR, TCRdb re-called the multiplex PCR reads, giving one row per CDR3 protein. The sample consists of 400,000 to 600,000 distinct CDR3 sequences, 15% to 20% of them appearing once. Sequencing input: blood. The receptors were sampled from a woman aged 25 to 39 with Graves' ophthalmopathy.

This clonotype came up many times. The chain recombines TRBV28 with TRBJ2-7; TRBD2 is a possible D gene (5 bases). Trimming pared 3 bases from V and 2 bases from J, leaving 11 bases between. The germline V gene has CDR1 MDHEN and CDR2 SYDVKM. This CDR3 region has 14 residues. The CDR3 loop is CASSFLGGPYEQYF. Here the CDR3 DNA reads TGTGCCAGCAGTTTTTTAGGCGGGCCCTACGAGCAGTACTTC.

This clonotype was detected ten times or more. The chain links TRBV12-3 or TRBV12-4 to TRBJ2-2; maybe TRBD2 (5 bases). CDR3 length: 13 amino acids. The ends were cut back, 7 bases at V and 6 bases at J, with 12 bases in the middle. CDR3 sequence reads: CASTAASSGELFF. The CDR3 DNA reads as TGTGCCAGCACCGCCGCTAGCTCCGGGGAGCTGTTTTTT.

This clonotype showed up just a few times. V and J are TRBV4-2 and TRBJ2-2, with 7 bases lining up with TRBD1. Germline-derived CDR1 and CDR2 are LGHNA and YNFKEQ. This CDR3 spans 18 amino acids. V was clipped by 4 bases and J by 0 bases; unmatched bases: 11. CDR3 sequence: CASSPLGAGGPNTGELFF. The CDR3 bases are TGTGCCAGCAGCCCCTTAGGGGCAGGGGGACCGAACACCGGGGAGCTGTTTTTT.

This clonotype was observed a few times. Written as DNA, the CDR3 is TGTGCCAGCAGCCCCCTCGACACCATCTATGGCTACACCTTC. Translated, it gives CASSPLDTIYGYTF. The rearrangement uses TRBV6-2 or TRBV6-3 and TRBJ1-2; unclear D gene. CDR3 length: 14 residues. The ends were cut back, 6 bases at V and 4 bases at J, with 15 bases in the middle. CDR1 and CDR2 from the germline V gene are MNHEY and SVGEGT.

Ten or more counts support this clonotype. The CDR3 protein is CASSLKGARDEQYF. CDR3 DNA: TGTGCCAGCAGTCTAAAGGGGGCGAGAGACGAGCAGTACTTC. V is TRBV12-3 or TRBV12-4 and J is TRBJ2-7; 7 nucleotides agree with TRBD1. This CDR3 is built from 14 residues. V gave up 5 bases and J gave up 5 bases; unmatched junction bases: 9.